The rows below give T cell receptor beta chains drawn from one sample of a study of cytomegalovirus exposure and HLA in healthy donors. Assay: immunoSEQ multiplex PCR; the TCRdb copy retains only in-frame clones and omits some. The sample data list roughly 100,000 clones. The specimen sequenced was PBMCs. The receptors stem from a man in his fifties or sixties in good health and CMV-seropositive. The CDR3 runs from the conserved cysteine through the conserved F or W. The D gene is left open where the match is weak.

TRBV7-9	TRBJ2-1	TRBD2	CASSFLAGGHEQFF	TGTGCCAGCAGCTTCCTAGCGGGAGGGCATGAGCAGTTCTTC
TRBV20-1	TRBJ1-1	NA	CSARGGAFF	TGCAGTGCTAGGGGAGGGGCTTTCTTT
TRBV30	TRBJ1-6	NA	CAWSVNGSPLHF	TGTGCCTGGAGTGTAAACGGTTCACCCCTCCACTTT
TRBV4-3	TRBJ2-7	TRBD1	CASSPGTGHYEQYF	TGCGCCAGCAGCCCCGGGACAGGGCACTACGAGCAGTACTTC
TRBV2	TRBJ1-1	TRBD1	CASSTGAQRAEAFF	TGTGCCAGCAGCACAGGGGCCCAGAGGGCTGAAGCTTTCTTT
TRBV6-5	TRBJ2-2	NA	CASSLQQTGELFF	TGTGCCAGCAGTTTACAGCAGACCGGGGAGCTGTTTTTT
TRBV19	TRBJ1-1	NA	CASSEDSHWMNTEAFF	TGTGCCAGTAGTGAAGACAGCCATTGGATGAACACTGAAGCTTTCTTT
TRBV9	TRBJ2-3	NA	CASSDSYREGTDTQYF	TGTGCCAGCAGCGACTCATACAGGGAAGGAACAGATACGCAGTATTTT
TRBV4-1	TRBJ1-2	TRBD1	CASSQEFRDRGLYGYTF	TGCGCCAGCAGCCAAGAATTCCGGGACAGAGGACTCTATGGCTACACCTTC
TRBV9	TRBJ1-2	NA	CASGEEIYGYTF	TGTGCCAGCGGAGAGGAGATCTATGGCTACACCTTC
TRBV5-4	TRBJ1-1	NA	CASSLRGQKAFF	TGTGCCAGCAGCTTACGCGGACAGAAAGCTTTCTTT
TRBV4-2	TRBJ2-2	NA	CASSQGATNTGELFF	TGTGCCAGCAGCCAAGGGGCAACGAACACCGGGGAGCTGTTTTTT
TRBV7-9	TRBJ1-4	NA	CASGGSSTNEKLFF	TGTGCCAGCGGAGGTTCATCAACTAATGAAAAACTGTTTTTT
TRBV5-1	TRBJ2-1	TRBD2	CASSLDLAGSYNEQFF	TGCGCCAGCAGCTTGGATCTAGCGGGCTCCTACAATGAGCAGTTCTTC
TRBV4-1	TRBJ2-2	NA	CASSQGRSTGELFF	TGCGCCAGCAGCCAAGGTCGGAGCACCGGGGAGCTGTTTTTT
TRBV5-4	TRBJ2-2	TRBD2	CASSLIVSGTGELFF	TGTGCCAGCAGCTTGATCGTTAGCGGGACCGGGGAGCTGTTTTTT
TRBV7-2	TRBJ2-3	TRBD1	CASSLGQTPDTQYF	TGTGCCAGCAGCTTGGGACAGACCCCAGATACGCAGTATTTT
TRBV29-1	TRBJ1-1	NA	CSVDEVATEAFF	TGCAGCGTTGATGAGGTTGCCACTGAAGCTTTCTTT
TRBV7-2	TRBJ2-3	TRBD1	CASSAGTGEADTQYF	TGTGCCAGCAGCGCCGGGACAGGGGAGGCAGATACGCAGTATTTT
TRBV7-9	TRBJ2-1	NA	CASSPWSSTYDEQFF	TGTGCCAGCAGCCCTTGGTCGTCCACTTACGATGAGCAGTTCTTC
TRBV18	TRBJ2-1	TRBD2	CASSPGREGLSYNEQFF	TGTGCCAGCTCACCAGGGCGGGAGGGCCTCTCCTACAATGAGCAGTTCTTC
TRBV4-1	TRBJ1-3	NA	CASSQPPRDSGNTIYF	TGCGCCAGCAGCCAACCGCCTCGAGACTCTGGAAACACCATATATTTT
TRBV4-3	TRBJ2-1	NA	CASSQDEGGYNEQFF	TGCGCCAGCAGCCAAGATGAAGGAGGCTACAATGAGCAGTTCTTC
TRBV5-1	TRBJ2-6	NA	CASTQGSGANVLTF	TGCGCCAGCACTCAGGGCTCTGGGGCCAACGTCCTGACTTTC
TRBV28	TRBJ2-1	NA	CASSPYRNEQFF	TGTGCCAGCAGTCCGTATCGCAATGAGCAGTTCTTC